This passage covers 8 T cell receptor beta chains from one sample sequenced in a study of neurological immune-mediated disorders. TCRdb re-analysed the 5' RACE reads in MiXCR, keeping a single row per CDR3 protein. Here the sample spans about 38,000 distinct CDR3 sequences, over 8.5% being singletons. Specified time point: technical triplicate 1. Sequenced material: PBMCs. These receptors were taken from a man aged 60 to 75 with HTLV-1-associated myelopathy (HAM/TSP).

This clonotype was observed many times. The chain carries TRBV5-1 and TRBJ2-2; D is unresolved. Trimming took off 0 bases at V and 0 bases at J, with 12 bases between the two ends. Looked up from germline, CDR1 is SGHRS and CDR2 is YFSETQ. The CDR3 sequence is 17 residues long. CDR3 sequence reads: CASSLGALPTNTGELFF. The CDR3 nucleotides are TGCGCCAGCAGCTTGGGGGCACTACCCACGAACACCGGGGAGCTGTTTTTT.

This clonotype was detected ten times or more. The chain links TRBV10-3 to TRBJ2-3; TRBD2 matches at 8 bases. The CDR3 spans 13 residues. V was clipped by 7 bases and J by 2 bases; unmatched bases: 2. CDR1 and CDR2 from the germline V gene are ENHRY and SYGVKD. The CDR3 nucleotides are TGTGCCATCAAACTAGCGGACACAGATACGCAGTATTTT. Its protein is CAIKLADTDTQYF.

This clonotype was counted ten times or more. The rearrangement uses TRBV29-1 and TRBJ1-1, with TRBD1 matching 7 bases. J was trimmed by 0 bases and V by 8 bases; bases with no gene match: 9. CDR3 size: 14 residues. The germline CDR1 and CDR2 sequences are SQVTM and ANQGSEA. For the CDR3, the DNA is TGCAGCCACCGAAAGGGGGCCCTGAACACTGAAGCTTTCTTT. Translation: CSHRKGALNTEAFF.

This clonotype was detected ten times or more. CDR3 loop: CAISDPPEGTGELFF. The CDR3 nucleotides read TGTGCCATCAGTGACCCCCCGGAGGGCACCGGGGAGCTGTTTTTT. The chain has TRBV10-3 and TRBJ2-2, with TRBD2 as a possible D gene (6 bases). The CDR3 is 15 residues long. Trimming removed 3 bases at V and 4 bases at J, with 12 bases between. Germline CDR1 and CDR2: ENHRY and SYGVKD.

The table lists this clonotype with many counts. CDR3 sequence: CATSRSGQGRGELFF. CDR3 nucleotide sequence: TGTGCCACCAGTAGGAGCGGACAGGGCCGAGGGGAGCTGTTTTTT. The gene calls are TRBV15 and TRBJ2-2, with 8 bases lining up with TRBD1. Germline V gene data show CDR1 as LNHNV and CDR2 as YYDKDF (reference sequence). The ends lost 6 bases at V and 8 bases at J; junction bases unmatched: 11. CDR3 length: 15 amino acids.

In this sample, this clonotype turned up many times. The chain combines TRBV6-2 or TRBV6-3 with TRBJ2-6; unclear D gene. Trimming pared 7 bases from V and 2 bases from J, leaving 15 bases between. The CDR3 has 16 residues. Germline V gene sequence: CDR1 MNHEY, CDR2 SVGEGT. The DNA of the CDR3 is TGTGCCAGCATAAAGTCCATTTCCCCTGGGGCCAACGTCCTGACTTTC. It specifies CASIKSISPGANVLTF.

This clonotype appeared many times. The chain recombines TRBV7-2 with TRBJ2-7; D is possibly TRBD1 (6 bases). The germline V gene encodes CDR1 SGHTA and CDR2 FQGNSA. Trimming took off 5 bases at V and 0 bases at J, with 11 bases between the two ends. The CDR3 extends over 14 amino acids. In DNA form, the CDR3 reads TGTGCCAGCAGCAGACAGGACATCTCCTACGAGCAGTACTTC. Protein: CASSRQDISYEQYF.

This clonotype was observed at least ten times. The rearrangement links TRBV27 to TRBJ1-6; D unclear. Germline V lookup: CDR1 MNHEY, CDR2 SMNVEV (reference sequence). The CDR3 spans 12 residues. Trimming cost V 6 bases and J 7 bases, with 7 bases left between them. CDR3 protein: CASSPPNSPLHF. The CDR3 nucleotides read TGTGCCAGCAGCCCACCAAATTCACCCCTCCACTTT.